The 7 T cell receptor beta chains presented below share a single source sample, sequenced in a study of T cell responses to AZD1222 COVID-19 vaccine. This table comes from immunoSEQ multiplex PCR, and its TCRdb copy is limited to in-frame clones, with some not included. The sample lists more than 150,000 clones; around 90% were seen once. Sequences were derived from peripheral blood, sampled on day 0 of AZD1222 vaccination. The receptors shown here come from an adult in good health.

This clone came up many times. The rearrangement links TRBV7-2 to TRBJ2-7; 8 bases are a match to TRBD2. This CDR3 is built from 16 residues. Germline trimming cut 4 bases from V and 6 bases from J; bases unmatched to any gene: 14. Germline CDR1 is SGHTA and CDR2 is FQGNSA. The CDR3 loop reads CASSWYGSGGFFEQYF. CDR3 bases: TGTGCCAGCAGCTGGTACGGGTCGGGGGGGTTTTTCGAGCAGTACTTC.

The chain recombines TRBV19 with TRBJ2-1; 7 bases line up with TRBD1. The CDR3 runs to 15 residues. The J segment lost 9 bases and the V segment lost 6 bases, leaving 14 bases of the junction unmatched. Germline CDR1 reads LNHDA; CDR2 reads SQIVND (reference sequence). The CDR3 nucleotides read TGTGCCAGTAGCCACCAGCCGGGACAGCAATTTGAGCAGTTCTTC. Residues: CASSHQPGQQFEQFF.

V is TRBV5-1 and J is TRBJ2-3; D ambiguous. The CDR3 is 14 amino acids. Germline V gives CDR1 SGHRS, CDR2 YFSETQ. V lost 0 bases, J lost 4 bases, and 9 bases lay in between. The CDR3: CASSLVPLPDTQYF. CDR3 DNA: TGCGCCAGCAGCTTGGTCCCCCTCCCAGATACGCAGTATTTT. Supplemented by reference TRBV5-1 and TRBJ2-3, the full variable domain reads KAGVTQTPRYLIKTRGQQVTLSCSPISGHRSVSWYQQTPGQGLQFLFEYFSETQRNKGNFPGRFSGRQFSNSRSEMNVSTLELGDSALYLCASSLVPLPDTQYFGPGTRLTVL.

The rearrangement joins TRBV27 to TRBJ1-4, with D uncertain. The CDR3 is 15 amino acids. CDR1 and CDR2 from the germline V gene are MNHEY and SMNVEV (reference sequence). Trimming took off 2 bases at V and 0 bases at J, with 7 bases between the two ends. The CDR3 is CASSLQVATNEKLFF. The CDR3 bases are TGTGCCAGCAGTTTACAGGTCGCAACTAATGAAAAACTGTTTTTT. The full variable domain, its missing parts supplied by reference TRBV27 and TRBJ1-4, is EAQVTQNPRYLITVTGKKLTVTCSQNMNHEYMSWYRQDPGLGLRQIYYSMNVEVTDKGDVPEGYKVSRKEKRNFPLILESPSPNQTSLYFCASSLQVATNEKLFFGSGTQLSVL.

The rearrangement joins TRBV19 to TRBJ1-5; D is unclear. Germline V gives CDR1 LNHDA, CDR2 SQIVND (reference sequence). The V and J ends lost 7 bases and 4 bases respectively, with 14 bases between them. The CDR3 length is 14 residues. The CDR3 reads CASTTVRLNQPQHF. The CDR3 nucleotides read TGTGCCAGTACCACGGTCAGGCTAAATCAGCCCCAGCATTTT.

This rearrangement joins TRBV19 to TRBJ2-5; no reliable D call. The V end lost 3 bases, the J end lost 2 bases, and 7 bases lay between the germline ends. The germline V gene has CDR1 LNHDA and CDR2 SQIVND (reference sequence). The CDR3 loop spans 13 amino acids. The CDR3 coding sequence is TGTGCCAGTAGTATTGGGCTTCAAGAGACCCAGTACTTC. The encoded protein is CASSIGLQETQYF.

The chain carries TRBV4-2 and TRBJ2-7, with TRBD1 matching 8 bases. V shed 2 bases, J shed 0 bases, and the junction held 3 bases outside the gene matches. The CDR3 spans 15 residues. CDR1 LGHNA and CDR2 YNFKEQ come from the germline V gene. The DNA of the CDR3 is TGTGCCAGCAGCCAACTGGGACAGGCCTCCTACGAGCAGTACTTC. It translates to CASSQLGQASYEQYF.